This entry features one TCR beta chain sequence. The antigen remains undetermined. This CDR3 has 16 amino acids. The V segment lost 4 bases and the J segment 4 bases; nucleotides outside the gene matches: 7. Germline V gene data show CDR1 as LNHNV and CDR2 as YYDKDF (reference sequence). Specified time point: week 11, during vaccination. All doses held 300 ug of mutant IDH1 20-mer peptide, with topical imiquimod. Donors had new WHO grade 3 or 4 IDH1-mutant, ATRX-lost astrocytomas. These data belong to a study of a mutant IDH1 vaccine in newly diagnosed glioma. Study context: With temozolomide cycles, or 4-6 weeks after radiotherapy alone, vaccination was started. Radiotherapy, temozolomide, or both had been given previously, and both were given to most.

The table came from immunoSEQ multiplex PCR; TCRdb's copy has only in-frame clones and leaves some out. This sample yields 55,000 to 70,000 clones, of which approximately 90% are seen a single time; 1.9% belongs to the top ten. The TCR was taken from a man aged 35 to 55 with glioma. The chain uses TRBV15 and TRBJ2-5, with 12 bases that match TRBD1. The sample consisted of PBMCs, taken from a glioma patient whose treatment included an IDH1 peptide vaccine. The CDR3 is CATSTLGQGAGETQYF. CDR3 nucleotides: TGTGCCACCAGCACCTTGGGACAGGGGGCAGGAGAGACCCAGTACTTC.